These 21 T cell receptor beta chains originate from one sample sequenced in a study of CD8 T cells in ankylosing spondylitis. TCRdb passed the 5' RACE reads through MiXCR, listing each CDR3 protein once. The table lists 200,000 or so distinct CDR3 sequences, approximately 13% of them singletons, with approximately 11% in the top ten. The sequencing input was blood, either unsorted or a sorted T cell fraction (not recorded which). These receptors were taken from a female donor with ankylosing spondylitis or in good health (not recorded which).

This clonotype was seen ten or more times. The CDR3 sequence: CAEEDFLNEKLFF. The CDR3 nucleotides read TGTGCCGAGGAAGATTTTCTTAATGAAAAACTGTTTTTT. The V call is TRBV7-9, the J call TRBJ1-4; no firm D call. Germline loops: CDR1 SEHNR, CDR2 FQNEAQ (reference sequence). Trimming took 11 bases from V and 4 from J, leaving 14 bases between them. This CDR3 contains 13 residues.

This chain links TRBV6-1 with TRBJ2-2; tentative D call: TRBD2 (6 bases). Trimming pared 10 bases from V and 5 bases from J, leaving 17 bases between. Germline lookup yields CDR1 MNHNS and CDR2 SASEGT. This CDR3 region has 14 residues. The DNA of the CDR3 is TGTGCCACCGGGGACTGGGTCGTGACCGGGGAGCTGTTTTTT. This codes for CATGDWVVTGELFF.

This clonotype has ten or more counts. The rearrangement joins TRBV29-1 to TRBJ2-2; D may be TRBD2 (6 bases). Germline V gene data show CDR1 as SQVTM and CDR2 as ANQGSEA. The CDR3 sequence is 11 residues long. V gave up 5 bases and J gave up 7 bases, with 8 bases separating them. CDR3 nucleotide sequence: TGCAGCGTTCCGCGGGGCGGGGAGCTGTTTTTT. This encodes CSVPRGGELFF.

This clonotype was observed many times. The CDR3 here is CAAEHTQTGELFF. In DNA form, the CDR3 reads TGTGCCGCCGAACACACTCAGACCGGGGAGCTGTTTTTT. The V call is TRBV28, the J call TRBJ2-2, with no clear D. Germline loops: CDR1 MDHEN, CDR2 SYDVKM. The CDR3 runs to 13 residues. V was clipped by 11 bases and J by 5 bases, with 15 bases between them.

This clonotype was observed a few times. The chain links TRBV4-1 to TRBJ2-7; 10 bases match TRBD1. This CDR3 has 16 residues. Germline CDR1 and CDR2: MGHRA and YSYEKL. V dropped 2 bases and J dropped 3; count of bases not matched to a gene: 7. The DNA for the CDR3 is TGCGCCAGCAGCCAACGCAGGACAGGGGGTTTCTACGAGCAGTACTTC. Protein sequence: CASSQRRTGGFYEQYF.

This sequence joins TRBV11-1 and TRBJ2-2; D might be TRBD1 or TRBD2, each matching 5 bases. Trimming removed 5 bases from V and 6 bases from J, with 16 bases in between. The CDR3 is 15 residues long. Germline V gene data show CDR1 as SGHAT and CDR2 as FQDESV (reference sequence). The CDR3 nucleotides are TGTGCCAGCAGCCCCCGATCGGGGCGAGCCGGGGAGCTGTTTTTT. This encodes CASSPRSGRAGELFF. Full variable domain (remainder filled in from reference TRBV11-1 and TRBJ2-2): EAEVAQSPRYKITEKSQAVAFWCDPISGHATLYWYRQILGQGPELLVQFQDESVVDDSQLPKDRFSAERLKGVDSTLKIQPAELGDSAMYLCASSPRSGRAGELFFGEGSRLTVL.

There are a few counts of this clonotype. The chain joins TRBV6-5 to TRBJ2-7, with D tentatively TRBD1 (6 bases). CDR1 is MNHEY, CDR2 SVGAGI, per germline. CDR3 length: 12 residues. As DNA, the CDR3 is TGTACACCCCGGGACATCTCCTACGAGCAGTACTTC. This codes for CTPRDISYEQYF.

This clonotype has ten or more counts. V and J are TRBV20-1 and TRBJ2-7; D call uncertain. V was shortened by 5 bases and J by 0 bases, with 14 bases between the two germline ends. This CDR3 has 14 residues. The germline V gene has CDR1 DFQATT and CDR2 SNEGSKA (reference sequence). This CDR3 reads CSAPSGSGSYEQYF. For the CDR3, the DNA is TGCAGTGCTCCCTCCGGCTCTGGCTCCTACGAGCAGTACTTC.

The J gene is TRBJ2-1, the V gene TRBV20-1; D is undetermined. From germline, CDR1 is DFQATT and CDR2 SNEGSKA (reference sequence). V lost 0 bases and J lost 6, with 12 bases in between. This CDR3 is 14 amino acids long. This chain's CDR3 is CSAREVYGFNEQFF. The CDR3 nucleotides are TGCAGTGCTAGAGAGGTCTACGGATTCAATGAGCAGTTCTTC.

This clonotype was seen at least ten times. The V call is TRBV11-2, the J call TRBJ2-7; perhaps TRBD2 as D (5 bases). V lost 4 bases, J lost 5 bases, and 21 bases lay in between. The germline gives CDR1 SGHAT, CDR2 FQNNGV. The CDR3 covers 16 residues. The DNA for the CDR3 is TGTGCCAGCAGCTCACGACCCCGGGATCACACCGACGAGCAGTACTTC. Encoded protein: CASSSRPRDHTDEQYF. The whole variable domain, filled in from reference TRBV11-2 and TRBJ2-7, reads EAGVAQSPRYKIIEKRQSVAFWCNPISGHATLYWYQQILGQGPKLLIQFQNNGVVDDSQLPKDRFSAERLKGVDSTLKIQPAKLEDSAVYLCASSSRPRDHTDEQYFGPGTRLTVT.

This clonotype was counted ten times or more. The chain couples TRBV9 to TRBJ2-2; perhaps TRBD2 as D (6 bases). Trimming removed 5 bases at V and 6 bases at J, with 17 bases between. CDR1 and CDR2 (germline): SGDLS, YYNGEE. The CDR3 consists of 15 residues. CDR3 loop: CASRGGLLSSGELFF. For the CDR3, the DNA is TGTGCCAGCAGGGGGGGACTCCTGAGCTCCGGGGAGCTGTTTTTT.

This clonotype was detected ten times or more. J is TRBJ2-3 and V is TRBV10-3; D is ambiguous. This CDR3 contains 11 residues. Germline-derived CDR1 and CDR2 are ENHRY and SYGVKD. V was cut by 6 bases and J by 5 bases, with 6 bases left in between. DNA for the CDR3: TGTGCCATCAGCGAACAAGATACGCAGTATTTT. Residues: CAISEQDTQYF.

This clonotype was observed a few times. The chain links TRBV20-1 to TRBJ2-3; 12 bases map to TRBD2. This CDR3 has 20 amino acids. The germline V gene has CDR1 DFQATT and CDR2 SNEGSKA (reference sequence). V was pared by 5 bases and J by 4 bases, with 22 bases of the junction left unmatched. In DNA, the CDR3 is TGCAGTGCTGAGAAAACAGGGTTGAAGACTAGCGGGAGAAAAGCAGATACGCAGTATTTT. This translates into CSAEKTGLKTSGRKADTQYF.

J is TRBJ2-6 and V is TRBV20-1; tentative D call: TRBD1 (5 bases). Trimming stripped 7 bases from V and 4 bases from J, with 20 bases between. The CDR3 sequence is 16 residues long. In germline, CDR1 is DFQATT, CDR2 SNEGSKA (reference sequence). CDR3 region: CSVTSPGASGANVLTF. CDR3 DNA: TGCAGTGTAACGTCCCCTGGGGCGTCCGGGGCCAACGTCCTGACTTTC.

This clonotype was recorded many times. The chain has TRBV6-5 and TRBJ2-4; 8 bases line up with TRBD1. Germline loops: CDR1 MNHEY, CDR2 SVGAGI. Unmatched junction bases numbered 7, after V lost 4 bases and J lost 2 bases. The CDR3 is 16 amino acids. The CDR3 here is CASSSGGDASKNIQYF. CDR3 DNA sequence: TGTGCCAGCAGTTCAGGGGGCGACGCGTCCAAAAACATTCAGTACTTC.

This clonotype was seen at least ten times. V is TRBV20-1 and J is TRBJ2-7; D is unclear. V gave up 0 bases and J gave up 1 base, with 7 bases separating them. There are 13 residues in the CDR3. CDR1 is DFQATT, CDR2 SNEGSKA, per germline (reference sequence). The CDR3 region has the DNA TGCAGTGCTAGAGAGAGCCGGTCCTACGAGCAGTACTTC. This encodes CSARESRSYEQYF.

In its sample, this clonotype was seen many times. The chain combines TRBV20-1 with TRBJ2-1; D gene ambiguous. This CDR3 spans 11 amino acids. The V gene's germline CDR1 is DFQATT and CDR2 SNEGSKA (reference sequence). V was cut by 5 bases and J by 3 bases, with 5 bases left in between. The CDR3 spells CSAPFYNEQFF. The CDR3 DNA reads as TGCAGTGCTCCCTTCTACAATGAGCAGTTCTTC.

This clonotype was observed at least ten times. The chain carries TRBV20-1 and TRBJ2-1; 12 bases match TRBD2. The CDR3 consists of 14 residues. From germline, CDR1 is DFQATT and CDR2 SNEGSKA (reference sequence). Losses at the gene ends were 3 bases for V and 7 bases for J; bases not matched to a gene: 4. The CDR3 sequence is CSASGTSGWNEQFF. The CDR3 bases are TGCAGTGCTAGCGGGACTAGCGGGTGGAATGAGCAGTTCTTC.

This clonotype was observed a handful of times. The CDR3 is CASSLALRIPPGEQYF. CDR3 coding DNA: TGTGCCAGCAGTTTAGCGCTGAGGATTCCCCCGGGCGAGCAGTACTTC. The chain recombines TRBV12-3 or TRBV12-4 with TRBJ2-7, with no clear D. This CDR3 spans 16 amino acids. V was trimmed by 0 bases and J by 6 bases, leaving 18 bases between them.

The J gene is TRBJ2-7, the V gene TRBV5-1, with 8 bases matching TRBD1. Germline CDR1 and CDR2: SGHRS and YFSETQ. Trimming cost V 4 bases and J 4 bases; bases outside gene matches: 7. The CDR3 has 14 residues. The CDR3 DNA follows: TGCGCCAGCAGCACCCAGGGGGCGGAATACGAGCAGTACTTC. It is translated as CASSTQGAEYEQYF.

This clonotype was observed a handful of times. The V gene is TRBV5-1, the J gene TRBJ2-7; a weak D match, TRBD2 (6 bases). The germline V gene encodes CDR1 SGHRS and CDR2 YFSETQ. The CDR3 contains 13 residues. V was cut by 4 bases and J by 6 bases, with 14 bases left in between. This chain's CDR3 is CASSPQGGREQYF. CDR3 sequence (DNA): TGCGCCAGCAGCCCCCAGGGAGGTCGCGAGCAGTACTTC.